A single T cell receptor beta chain is shown here with its context. Its antigen is currently unknown. The data originate from a study of vaccination and CD4 T cells after COVID-19. An Oncomine TCR Beta short-read assay was used to sequence the DNA from cultured CD4+ T cells. One entry per CDR3 protein results from TCRdb running MiXCR on the PCR reads. The sample lists about 20,000 distinct CDR3 sequences, 43% occurring once. The V and J ends lost 6 bases and 2 bases respectively, with 13 bases between them. From germline, CDR1 is SGHTA and CDR2 FQGNSA. The CDR3 covers 15 residues. Treatment reported: approximately 11-day PBMC culture with coronavirus spike peptide pools or control peptides (ViraFEST assay).

The TCR was taken from a human donor who had recovered from COVID-19. V and J are TRBV7-2 and TRBJ2-2; no definite D call. Here the sequenced sample was CD4+ T cells from blood, cultured in vitro, taken after SARS-CoV-2 vaccination. The CDR3 spells CASRLAQGNTGELFF. The CDR3 DNA reads TGTGCCAGCAGACTCGCGCAAGGAAACACCGGGGAGCTGTTTTTT.